The T cell receptor beta chain under discussion was sequenced for a study of CD8 T cells in ankylosing spondylitis. TCRdb itself ran the 5' RACE reads through MiXCR, one entry per CDR3 protein. The table lists some 840,000 distinct CDR3 sequences, roughly 12% of them singletons. Regarding the study as a whole: Made up of about eight highly homologous variants, a TCR beta motif appeared characteristic of ankylosing spondylitis blood. Certain motif variants had earlier appeared in reactive arthritis synovial fluid and blood. According to the report, clones linked to the disease were significantly enriched in matched synovial fluid samples taken from ankylosing spondylitis patients.

This clonotype was detected a few times. Its target is unknown. The TCR was taken from a male donor with ankylosing spondylitis. Sequencing was carried out using blood, either unsorted or a sorted T cell fraction (not recorded which).

CDR3 nucleotides: TGTGCCAGCGTGGGAACTACCACCGGGGAGCTGTTTTTT. It codes for CASVGTTTGELFF. The chain is built from TRBV6-6 and TRBJ2-2; no clear D. Germline CDR1 MNHNY, CDR2 SVGAGI (reference sequence). The V end lost 8 bases, the J end lost 4 bases, and 11 bases lay between the germline ends. This CDR3 has 13 amino acids.